Listed here are 14 T cell receptor beta chains from one sample, sequenced in a study of blood T cell repertoires in COVID-19. Libraries were prepared by immunoSEQ multiplex PCR; TCRdb keeps only in-frame clonotypes and omits some of them. The data hold a few hundred thousand clones, with about 83% observed a single time. Specimen: peripheral blood. All receptors come from a woman between 50 and 59 years old with acute or convalescent COVID-19.

V gene TRBV2 combines with J gene TRBJ2-1; TRBD1 matches 7 bases. Looked up from germline, CDR1 is SNHLY and CDR2 is FYNNEI. This CDR3 spans 13 amino acids. Losses at the gene ends were 4 bases for V and 12 bases for J; bases not matched to a gene: 9. CDR3 sequence: CASSGTGIVRQFF. The CDR3 coding sequence is TGTGCCAGCAGTGGGACAGGAATCGTTCGGCAGTTCTTC.

The chain uses TRBV2 and TRBJ1-4; D perhaps matches TRBD1 (6 bases). CDR3 length: 13 amino acids. The V end lost 8 bases, the J end lost 5 bases, and 12 bases lay between the germline ends. Germline V lookup: CDR1 SNHLY, CDR2 FYNNEI. The CDR3 spells CASLGTLNEKLFF. The CDR3 DNA follows: TGTGCCAGCCTGGGGACACTCAATGAAAAACTGTTTTTT.

The chain couples TRBV7-8 to TRBJ1-2; 8 bases align to TRBD1. The CDR3 runs to 15 residues. With V trimmed by 5 bases and J by 3 bases, 8 bases remained unmatched. CDR1 is SGHVS, CDR2 FQNEAQ, per germline. The CDR3 bases are TGTGCCAGCAGCCTAAACAGGGGGTTAGACTATGGCTACACCTTC. Protein: CASSLNRGLDYGYTF.

This chain connects TRBV7-9 to TRBJ1-1; D uncertain. V was shortened by 3 bases and J by 0 bases, with 8 bases between the two germline ends. Per germline, CDR1 SEHNR and CDR2 FQNEAQ (reference sequence). This CDR3 is 14 amino acids long. CDR3 in DNA: TGTGCCAGCAGCTTGTACGAGATGAACACTGAAGCTTTCTTT. This codes for CASSLYEMNTEAFF.

The rearrangement uses TRBV29-1 and TRBJ2-3, with D maybe TRBD1 (6 bases). The CDR3 sequence is 13 residues long. Trimming stripped 5 bases from V and 4 bases from J, with 13 bases between. Germline CDR1 and CDR2: SQVTM and ANQGSEA. Here the CDR3 reads CSVLTGMSDTQYF. The DNA for the CDR3 is TGCAGCGTTCTTACAGGGATGTCAGATACGCAGTATTTT.

The chain recombines TRBV19 with TRBJ2-1, with 7 bases matching TRBD2. The CDR3 extends over 17 amino acids. The V and J ends lost 5 bases and 7 bases, in that order; junction bases with no gene match: 17. In germline, CDR1 is LNHDA, CDR2 SQIVND (reference sequence). The CDR3 sequence is CASSLSFWGRAENEQFF. In DNA, the CDR3 is TGTGCCAGTAGTCTATCCTTCTGGGGGAGGGCCGAGAATGAGCAGTTCTTC. The entire variable domain, with the rest obtained from reference TRBV19 and TRBJ2-1, is as follows: DGGITQSPKYLFRKEGQNVTLSCEQNLNHDAMYWYRQDPGQGLRLIYYSQIVNDFQKGDIAEGYSVSREKKESFPLTVTSAQKNPTAFYLCASSLSFWGRAENEQFFGPGTRLTVL.

This chain links TRBV27 with TRBJ2-7; possibly TRBD2 for D (6 bases). The CDR3 covers 14 residues. The V end lost 2 bases, the J end lost 4 bases, and 12 bases lay between the germline ends. The germline V gene has CDR1 MNHEY and CDR2 SMNVEV (reference sequence). CDR3 DNA sequence: TGTGCCAGCAGTTTAAGGACTAAAACTTACGAGCAGTACTTC. Amino acids: CASSLRTKTYEQYF.

The V and J genes are TRBV7-9 and TRBJ2-7; tentatively, D is TRBD1 (6 bases). V dropped 5 bases and J dropped 4 bases, with 12 bases sitting between them. CDR3 length equals 13 residues. CDR1 and CDR2 (germline): SEHNR, FQNEAQ (reference sequence). The CDR3 protein is CASSARTAYEQYF. The CDR3, as DNA: TGTGCCAGCAGCGCAAGGACAGCTTACGAGCAGTACTTC.

CDR3 in DNA: TGTGCCAGCAGCGACTCGAGCCGGGACAGGGTTAGGTATGGCTACACCTTC. This translates into CASSDSSRDRVRYGYTF. The chain employs TRBV9 and TRBJ1-2, with 9 nucleotides matching TRBD1. The V gene end was trimmed by 3 bases and the J gene end by 5 bases; junction bases not matched to a gene: 14. Germline values: CDR1 SGDLS, CDR2 YYNGEE. The CDR3 consists of 17 residues.

The chain couples TRBV2 to TRBJ1-4; maybe TRBD1 (5 bases). V lost 0 bases, J lost 8 bases, and 10 bases lay in between. Germline assignment: CDR1 SNHLY and CDR2 FYNNEI. The CDR3 loop spans 14 amino acids. The CDR3 bases are TGTGCCAGCAGTGAAGCGGGGCGGTGGGAAAAACTGTTTTTT. Translation: CASSEAGRWEKLFF.

V gene TRBV27 combines with J gene TRBJ1-5; D not resolved. V gave up 3 bases and J gave up 8 bases, with 11 bases separating them. This CDR3 region has 13 residues. Per the germline V gene, CDR1 is MNHEY and CDR2 is SMNVEV (reference sequence). The CDR3 loop is CASSFSQREPQHF. The DNA of the CDR3 is TGTGCCAGCAGTTTCTCTCAACGGGAGCCCCAGCATTTT.

This rearrangement joins TRBV5-6 to TRBJ2-7; a weak D match, TRBD2 (5 bases). The germline V and J ends were trimmed by 0 bases and 3 bases, with 10 bases remaining between them. The CDR3 has 14 residues. Germline V gene data show CDR1 as SGHDT and CDR2 as YYEEEE. The CDR3 loop is CASSLGGDFYEQYF. CDR3 nucleotide sequence: TGTGCCAGCAGCTTGGGGGGAGACTTCTACGAGCAGTACTTC.

The chain combines TRBV6-5 with TRBJ1-2; 7 bases fit TRBD1. This CDR3 has 13 amino acids. Germline V CDR1 and CDR2: MNHEY, SVGAGI. The V segment lost 6 bases and the J segment 8 bases; nucleotides outside the gene matches: 9. CDR3 sequence (DNA): TGTGCCAGCAGCCCAGACAGGGAATACGGCTACACCTTC. It codes for CASSPDREYGYTF.

V gene TRBV5-1 combines with J gene TRBJ2-2; 10 positions agree with TRBD1. The CDR3 runs 16 residues. J lost 7 bases, V lost 0 bases, and 6 bases had no gene match. CDR1 is SGHRS and CDR2 is YFSETQ in the germline V gene. CDR3 sequence: CASSLVGQGFRGELFF. CDR3 DNA sequence: TGCGCCAGCAGCTTGGTGGGACAGGGGTTCCGCGGGGAGCTGTTTTTT.